Detailed here is one T cell receptor beta chain. Its antigen is not identified. This sample was included in a study of cytomegalovirus exposure and HLA in healthy donors. Whole-study context: For the 300 to 400 genotyped donors, 75% to 90% fell within the Caucasian-associated ancestry cluster.

Study observations and caveats: By a later analysis, the bulk of CMV-associated TCR beta chains appeared HLA-restricted. For TCR beta chains, V- and J-gene trimming was later linked to a missense DCLRE1C variant. The likely origin of a cluster of highly shared sequence variants was a sequencing artifact.

The PCR ran on 60 Vbeta and 13 Jbeta primers. The assay was immunoSEQ multiplex PCR, and TCRdb's table has in-frame clones only and misses some. There are around 200,000 clones in the sample; about 80% occur only once, and 0.65% lies in the top ten. V was clipped by 4 bases and J by 0 bases, with 10 bases between them. The germline gives CDR1 LNHDA, CDR2 SQIVND (reference sequence). This CDR3 region has 15 residues. Sequencing was done on a sample of PBMCs. The clonotype comes from a boy aged 5-17 years in good health and CMV-seronegative. The chain has TRBV19 and TRBJ2-1; D uncertain. The CDR3 sequence: CASSTGLSSYNEQFF. DNA of the CDR3: TGTGCCAGTAGTACCGGGTTGAGCTCCTACAATGAGCAGTTCTTC.